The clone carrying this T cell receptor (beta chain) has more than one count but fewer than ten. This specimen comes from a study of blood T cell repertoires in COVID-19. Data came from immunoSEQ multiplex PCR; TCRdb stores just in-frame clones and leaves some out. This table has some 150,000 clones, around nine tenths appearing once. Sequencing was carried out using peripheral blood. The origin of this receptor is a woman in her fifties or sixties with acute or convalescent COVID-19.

The CDR3 protein is CASSYQDRSNTEAFF. CDR3 in DNA: TGTGCCAGCAGTTACCAGGACAGGTCGAACACTGAAGCTTTCTTT. The chain links TRBV6-5 to TRBJ1-1; TRBD1 matches 7 bases. V shed 2 bases, J shed 1 base, and the junction held 4 bases outside the gene matches. From germline, CDR1 is MNHEY and CDR2 SVGAGI. The CDR3 has 15 amino acids.